The clone carrying this T cell receptor (beta chain) showed up just once. Participants spanned ages about 18 to 100 years and resided in about 24 US areas. Recovered Cohort 3 donors showed two negative PCRs, clearance, or symptom resolution. The data are from a study of blood T cell repertoires in COVID-19. Per the study methods: Nucleated cell number was recorded as an estimate derived from reference gene primer amplification. Libraries were prepared by immunoSEQ multiplex PCR; TCRdb keeps only in-frame clonotypes and omits some of them. That table is the source of V, J and clone size, and D and trimming were worked out from the DNA. The sample lists almost 500,000 clones, around nine tenths occurring once. Germline-derived CDR1 and CDR2 are SNHLY and FYNNEI. The CDR3 is 12 residues long. V lost 4 bases to trimming and J lost 4 bases, with 7 bases between them.

The sample comprised PBMCs or T cells enriched from blood (not recorded which). The V call is TRBV2, the J call TRBJ1-2; possibly TRBD1 for D (6 bases). The sequence derives from a woman aged 60 to 75 who had recovered from COVID-19. The CDR3 sequence: CASSVGAYGYTF. CDR3 nucleotide sequence: TGTGCCAGCAGTGTGGGGGCCTATGGCTACACCTTC.